A single sample is the source of the 16 T cell receptor beta chains below, sequenced in a study of OX40 agonist ivuxolimab in advanced cancers. Profiled with immunoSEQ multiplex PCR; TCRdb holds only in-frame clones, not every one. The sample includes over 70,000 clones, more than 75% seen only once; the top ten take less than 8%. The sample in question was CD4+ or CD8+ T cells sorted from blood, obtained in a trial of the OX40 agonist ivuxolimab. These receptors all stem from an adult with an advanced solid tumor such as melanoma, head and neck, liver or kidney cancer.

This clone was seen a single time. V usage is TRBV7-9 and J usage is TRBJ1-2; 8 nucleotides match TRBD1. Germline V gene lookup returns CDR1 SEHNR and CDR2 FQNEAQ (reference sequence). V dropped 3 bases and J dropped 6; count of bases not matched to a gene: 6. There are 14 residues in the CDR3. This chain's CDR3 is CASSFGQGLDGYTF. The DNA of the CDR3 is TGTGCCAGCAGCTTTGGACAGGGTCTAGATGGCTACACCTTC.

The chain carries TRBV30 and TRBJ2-1; D might be TRBD2 (6 bases). The CDR3 extends over 13 amino acids. Germline CDR1 reads GTSNPN; CDR2 reads SVGIG (reference sequence). The V gene lost 1 base and the J gene lost 13 bases, with 17 bases spanning the gap. The CDR3 sequence is CAWSARLGEVQFF. The CDR3 DNA reads as TGTGCCTGGAGTGCCCGATTAGGGGAGGTTCAGTTCTTC.

This chain connects TRBV5-1 to TRBJ1-4, with D tentatively TRBD1 (5 bases). This CDR3 is 16 amino acids long. Germline lookup yields CDR1 SGHRS and CDR2 YFSETQ. Trimming took off 4 bases at V and 2 bases at J, with 15 bases between the two ends. The CDR3 here is CASSLGEIWTNEKLFF. CDR3 sequence (DNA): TGCGCCAGCAGCCTAGGGGAGATTTGGACTAATGAAAAACTGTTTTTT.

V is TRBV6-5 and J is TRBJ1-1, with 7 bases identical to TRBD1. The CDR3 contains 13 residues. CDR1 and CDR2 from the germline V gene are MNHEY and SVGAGI. V trimming: 6 bases; J trimming: 7 bases; junction bases outside the gene matches: 8. CDR3 loop: CASRETGAREAFF. In DNA, the CDR3 is TGTGCCAGCAGGGAAACAGGGGCTCGTGAAGCTTTCTTT.

CDR3 sequence reads: CASSGRAAYNEQFF. CDR3 nucleotides: TGTGCCAGCAGTGGCAGGGCCGCCTACAATGAGCAGTTCTTC. The chain has TRBV2 and TRBJ2-1, with D tentatively TRBD1 (5 bases). Germline V gene data show CDR1 as SNHLY and CDR2 as FYNNEI. Trimming took off 4 bases at V and 2 bases at J, with 9 bases between the two ends. CDR3 length: 14 residues.

The J gene is TRBJ2-7, the V gene TRBV7-8, with 7 nucleotides matching TRBD2. The CDR3 loop spans 19 amino acids. CDR1 SGHVS and CDR2 FQNEAQ come from the germline V gene. Trimming removed 0 bases from V and 3 bases from J; junction bases left unmatched: 17. The chain's CDR3 is CASSLAPPQTSRRDYEQYF. The CDR3 region has the DNA TGTGCCAGCAGCTTAGCGCCCCCCCAGACTAGCCGGCGTGACTACGAGCAGTACTTC.

This chain uses TRBV9 with TRBJ1-3, with 7 positions matching TRBD1. The CDR3 is 16 residues long. Germline CDR1 reads SGDLS; CDR2 reads YYNGEE. The trim removed 0 bases at V and 2 bases at J, leaving 5 bases unmatched. CDR3 in DNA: TGTGCCAGCAGCGTAGCTACAGGGGAGGCTGGAAACACCATATATTTT. Its protein product is CASSVATGEAGNTIYF.

This chain links TRBV28 with TRBJ2-4; D is perhaps TRBD2 (5 bases). With 2 bases removed from V and 9 bases from J, the gap between germline ends came to 11 bases. The CDR3 spans 13 residues. CDR1 is MDHEN, CDR2 SYDVKM, per germline. This CDR3 reads CASSLNSRGIQYF. CDR3 DNA sequence: TGTGCCAGCAGTTTAAACTCCCGGGGCATTCAGTACTTC.

The chain recombines TRBV27 with TRBJ2-7; no reliable D call. V lost 3 bases and J 3 bases, leaving 6 bases between the germline ends. The CDR3 has 12 amino acids. CDR1 MNHEY and CDR2 SMNVEV come from the germline V gene (reference sequence). The CDR3 sequence: CASSFPGYEQYF. For the CDR3, the DNA is TGTGCCAGCAGTTTTCCGGGCTACGAGCAGTACTTC.

This CDR3 is CASSPSSLAGNIQYF. The CDR3 region has the DNA TGTGCCAGCAGTCCGAGCTCGCTAGCGGGGAACATTCAGTACTTC. The chain carries TRBV6-6 and TRBJ2-4; 9 bases agree with TRBD2. CDR3 length: 15 amino acids. From germline, CDR1 is MNHNY and CDR2 SVGAGI (reference sequence). Trimming took 5 bases from V and 7 from J; bases not matched to a gene: 9.

This chain connects TRBV7-3 to TRBJ1-3; D may be TRBD1 (6 bases). Germline CDR1 SGHTA, CDR2 FQGTGA. The V gene lost 6 bases and the J gene lost 4 bases, with 10 bases spanning the gap. The CDR3 spans 13 residues. The DNA for the CDR3 is TGTGCCAGCAGAGGACAGACCGGAAACACCATATATTTT. It encodes CASRGQTGNTIYF.

V is TRBV9 and J is TRBJ2-3, with a tentative D call TRBD2 (5 bases). V was cut by 4 bases and J by 6 bases, with 18 bases left in between. Germline CDR1 is SGDLS and CDR2 is YYNGEE. The CDR3 is 15 residues long. CDR3 in DNA: TGTGCCAGCAGCTTCTCCCGGGGATGGTCGGATACGCAGTATTTT. Translated: CASSFSRGWSDTQYF.

The chain couples TRBV18 to TRBJ1-4; tentative D call: TRBD1 (6 bases). V shed 4 bases and J shed 7 bases, with 16 bases lying between them. Germline CDR1 reads KGHSH; CDR2 reads LQKENI. This CDR3 contains 15 residues. DNA for the CDR3: TGTGCCAGCTCACTTTCACAGGGTCTGAGTGAAAAACTGTTTTTT. It codes for CASSLSQGLSEKLFF.

The J gene is TRBJ1-5, the V gene TRBV2; 10 nucleotides match TRBD1. Per germline, CDR1 SNHLY and CDR2 FYNNEI. Germline trimming cut 6 bases from V and 2 bases from J; bases unmatched to any gene: 4. CDR3 length: 15 residues. CDR3 region: CASRAGTGGNQPQHF. In DNA form, the CDR3 reads TGTGCCAGCAGAGCCGGGACAGGGGGCAATCAGCCCCAGCATTTT.

V and J are TRBV19 and TRBJ2-1; 7 nucleotides match TRBD1. This CDR3 is 18 amino acids long. From germline, CDR1 is LNHDA and CDR2 SQIVND (reference sequence). V gave up 0 bases and J gave up 4 bases; unmatched junction bases: 12. The DNA for the CDR3 is TGTGCCAGTAGTATAGATCTCGACGGCAGGGGGTTTTACAATGAGCAGTTCTTC. As protein: CASSIDLDGRGFYNEQFF.

The CDR3 sequence is CASSARLAGLRETQYF. Here the CDR3 DNA reads TGTGCCAGCAGCGCAAGACTAGCGGGGCTTCGAGAGACCCAGTACTTC. The chain couples TRBV9 to TRBJ2-5; 11 bases agree with TRBD2. The CDR3 length is 16 residues. The J segment lost 4 bases and the V segment lost 3 bases, leaving 8 bases of the junction unmatched. Germline V gene lookup returns CDR1 SGDLS and CDR2 YYNGEE.